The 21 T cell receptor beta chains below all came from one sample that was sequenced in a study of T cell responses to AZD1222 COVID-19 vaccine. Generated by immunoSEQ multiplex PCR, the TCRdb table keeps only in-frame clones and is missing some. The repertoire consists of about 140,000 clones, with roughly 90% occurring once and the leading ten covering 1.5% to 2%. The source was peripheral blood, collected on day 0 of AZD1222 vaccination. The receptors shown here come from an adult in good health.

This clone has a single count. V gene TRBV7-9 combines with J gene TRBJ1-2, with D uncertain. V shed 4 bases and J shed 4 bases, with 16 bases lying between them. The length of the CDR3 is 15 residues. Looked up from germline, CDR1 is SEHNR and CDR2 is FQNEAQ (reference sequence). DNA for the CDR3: TGTGCCAGCAGCTCCCCCAAGTCCCACAGCTATGGCTACACCTTC. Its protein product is CASSSPKSHSYGYTF.

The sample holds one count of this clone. CDR3 loop: CASSYNSGGTTEAFF. CDR3 in DNA: TGTGCCAGCAGTTATAATTCGGGGGGTACCACTGAAGCTTTCTTT. The chain joins TRBV6-5 to TRBJ1-1; D may be TRBD1 (5 bases). The CDR3 loop spans 15 amino acids. Per the germline V gene, CDR1 is MNHEY and CDR2 is SVGAGI. V lost 3 bases and J 4 bases, leaving 15 bases between the germline ends.

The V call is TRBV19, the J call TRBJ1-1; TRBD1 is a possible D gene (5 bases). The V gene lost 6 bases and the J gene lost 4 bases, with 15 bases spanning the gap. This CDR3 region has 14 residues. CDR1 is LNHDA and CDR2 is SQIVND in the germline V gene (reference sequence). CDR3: CASSGRDVATEAFF. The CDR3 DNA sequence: TGTGCCAGTAGCGGCCGGGACGTTGCCACTGAAGCTTTCTTT.

CDR3 in DNA: TGTGCCAGCAGCGTAGCGGCTAGCGGGGGCTACAATGAGCAGTTCTTC. Translating it yields CASSVAASGGYNEQFF. The chain joins TRBV9 to TRBJ2-1; 10 positions agree with TRBD2. With 0 bases clipped from V and 3 bases from J, the junction kept 3 bases outside the gene matches. Per the germline V gene, CDR1 is SGDLS and CDR2 is YYNGEE. This CDR3 contains 16 residues.

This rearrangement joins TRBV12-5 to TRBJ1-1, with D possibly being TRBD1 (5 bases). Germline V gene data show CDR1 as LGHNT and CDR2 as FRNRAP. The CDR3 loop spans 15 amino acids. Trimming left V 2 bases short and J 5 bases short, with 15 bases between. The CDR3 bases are TGTGCTAGTGGTTTGATGGGGGGAAATGAGACTGAAGCTTTCTTT. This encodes CASGLMGGNETEAFF.

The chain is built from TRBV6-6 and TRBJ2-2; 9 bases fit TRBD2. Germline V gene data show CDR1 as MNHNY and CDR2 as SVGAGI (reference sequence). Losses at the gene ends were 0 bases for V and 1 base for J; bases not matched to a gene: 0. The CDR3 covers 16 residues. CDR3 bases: TGTGCCAGCAGTTACTCGACTAGCGGGAACACCGGGGAGCTGTTTTTT. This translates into CASSYSTSGNTGELFF.

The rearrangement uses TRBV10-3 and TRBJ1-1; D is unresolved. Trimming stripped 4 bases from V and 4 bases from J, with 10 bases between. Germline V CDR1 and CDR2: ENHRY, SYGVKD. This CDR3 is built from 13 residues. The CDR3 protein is CAISAREGTEAFF. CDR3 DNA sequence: TGTGCCATCAGTGCTCGAGAGGGCACTGAAGCTTTCTTT.

The CDR3 sequence: CASSLITGTAKAEQYF. The CDR3 nucleotides are TGTGCCAGCAGCTTAATTACCGGGACAGCCAAGGCCGAGCAGTACTTC. This chain connects TRBV7-8 to TRBJ2-7; 7 positions match TRBD1. The CDR3 sequence is 16 residues long. Germline CDR1 and CDR2: SGHVS and FQNEAQ. J gave up 6 bases and V 2 bases, and 13 bases lay outside the gene matches.

The CDR3 DNA follows: TGTGCCAGTAGAACCAGCCTTGGGTACTCCACGGGGGTCACTGAAGCTTTCTTT. Protein sequence: CASRTSLGYSTGVTEAFF. The chain uses TRBV19 and TRBJ1-1, with a tentative D call TRBD1 (5 bases). Germline loops: CDR1 LNHDA, CDR2 SQIVND (reference sequence). Trimming took off 6 bases at V and 4 bases at J, with 27 bases between the two ends. This CDR3 spans 18 amino acids.

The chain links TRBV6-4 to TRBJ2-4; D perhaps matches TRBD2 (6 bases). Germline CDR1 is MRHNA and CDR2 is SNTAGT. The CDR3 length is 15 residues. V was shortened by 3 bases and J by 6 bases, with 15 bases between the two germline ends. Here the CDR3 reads CASSEDGGSGNIQYF. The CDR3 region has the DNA TGTGCCAGCAGTGAAGACGGAGGGAGTGGAAACATTCAGTACTTC.

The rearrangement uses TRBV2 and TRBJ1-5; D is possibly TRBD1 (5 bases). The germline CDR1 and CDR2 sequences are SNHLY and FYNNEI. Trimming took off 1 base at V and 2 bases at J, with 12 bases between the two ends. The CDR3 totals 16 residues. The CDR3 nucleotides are TGTGCCAGCAGTGAAGATGTGGGGGGTGGCAATCAGCCCCAGCATTTT. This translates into CASSEDVGGGNQPQHF.

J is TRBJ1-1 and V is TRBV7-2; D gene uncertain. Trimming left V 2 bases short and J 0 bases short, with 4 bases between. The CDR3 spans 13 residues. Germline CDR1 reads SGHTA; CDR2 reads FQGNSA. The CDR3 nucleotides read TGTGCCAGCAGCTTACAGGTGAACACTGAAGCTTTCTTT. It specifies CASSLQVNTEAFF.

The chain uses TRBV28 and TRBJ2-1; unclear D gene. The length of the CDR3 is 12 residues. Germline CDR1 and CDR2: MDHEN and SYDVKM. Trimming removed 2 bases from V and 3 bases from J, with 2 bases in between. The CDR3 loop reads CASSLVYNEQFF. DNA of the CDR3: TGTGCCAGCAGTTTAGTCTACAATGAGCAGTTCTTC.

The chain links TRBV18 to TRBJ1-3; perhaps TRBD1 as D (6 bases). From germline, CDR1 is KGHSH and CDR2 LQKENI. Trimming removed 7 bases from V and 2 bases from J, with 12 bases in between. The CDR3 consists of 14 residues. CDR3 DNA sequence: TGTGCCAGCTTACCCCGGGACACTGGAAACACCATATATTTT. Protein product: CASLPRDTGNTIYF.

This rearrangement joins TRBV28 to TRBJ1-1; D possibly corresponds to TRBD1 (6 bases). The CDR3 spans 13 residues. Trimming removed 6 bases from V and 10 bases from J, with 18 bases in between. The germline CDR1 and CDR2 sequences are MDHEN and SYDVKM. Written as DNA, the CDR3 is TGTGCCAGCAGGCCCGGGGAGGAGGGGGGAGCTTTCTTT. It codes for CASRPGEEGGAFF. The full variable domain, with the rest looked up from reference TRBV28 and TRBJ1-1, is DVKVTQSSRYLVKRTGEKVFLECVQDMDHENMFWYRQDPGLGLRLIYFSYDVKMKEKGDIPEGYSVSREKKERFSLILESASTNQTSMYLCASRPGEEGGAFFGQGTRLTVV.

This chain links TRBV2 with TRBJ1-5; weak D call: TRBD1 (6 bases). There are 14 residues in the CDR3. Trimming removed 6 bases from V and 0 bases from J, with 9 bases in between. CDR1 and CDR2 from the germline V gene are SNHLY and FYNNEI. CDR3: CASRWDNSNQPQHF. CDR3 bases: TGTGCCAGCAGGTGGGACAATAGCAATCAGCCCCAGCATTTT.

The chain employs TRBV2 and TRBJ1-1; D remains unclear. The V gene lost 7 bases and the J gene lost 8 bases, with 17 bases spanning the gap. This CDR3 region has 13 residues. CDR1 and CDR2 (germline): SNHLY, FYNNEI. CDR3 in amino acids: CASMWTGILEAFF. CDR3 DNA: TGTGCCAGCATGTGGACGGGGATCCTGGAAGCTTTCTTT.

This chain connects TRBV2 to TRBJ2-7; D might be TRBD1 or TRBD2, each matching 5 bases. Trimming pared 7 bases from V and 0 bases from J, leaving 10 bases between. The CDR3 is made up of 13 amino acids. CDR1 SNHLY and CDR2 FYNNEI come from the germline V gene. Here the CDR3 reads CASTPGTSYEQYF. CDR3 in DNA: TGTGCCAGCACTCCAGGGACCTCCTACGAGCAGTACTTC.

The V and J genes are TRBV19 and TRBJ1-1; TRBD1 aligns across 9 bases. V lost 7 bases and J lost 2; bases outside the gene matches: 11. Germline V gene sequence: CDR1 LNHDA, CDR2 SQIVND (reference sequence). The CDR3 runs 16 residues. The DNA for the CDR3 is TGTGCCAGTACCCGACAGGGGGGCTACCTAAACACTGAAGCTTTCTTT. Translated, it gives CASTRQGGYLNTEAFF.

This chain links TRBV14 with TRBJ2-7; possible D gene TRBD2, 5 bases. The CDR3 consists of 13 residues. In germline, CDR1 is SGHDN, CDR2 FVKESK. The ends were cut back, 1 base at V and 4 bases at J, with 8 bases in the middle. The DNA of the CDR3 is TGTGCCAGCAGCCAAGTGACGGGGTACGAGCAGTACTTC. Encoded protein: CASSQVTGYEQYF.

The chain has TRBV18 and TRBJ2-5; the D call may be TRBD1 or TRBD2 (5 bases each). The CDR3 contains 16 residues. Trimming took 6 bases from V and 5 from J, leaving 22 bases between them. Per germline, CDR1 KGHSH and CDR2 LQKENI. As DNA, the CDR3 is TGTGCCAGCTCCGCAGGGAGTCTTCCTTATTCGGAGACCCAGTACTTC. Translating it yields CASSAGSLPYSETQYF.